This T cell receptor beta chain was identified during a study of control samples from healthy donors and cancer patients. The repertoire was sequenced with immunoSEQ multiplex PCR; TCRdb's copy has only in-frame clones and lacks some. The sample shows about 120,000 clones, 85% to 90% of them seen only once. The CDR3 runs to 12 residues. Germline assignment: CDR1 SGHTA and CDR2 FQGNSA. The V end was cut by 1 base, the J end by 14 bases, with 14 bases between. This clone is a singleton in its sample. V and J are TRBV7-2 and TRBJ1-1; D uncertain. The TCR originated in a woman in her 70s in good health. Sequencing was done on a sample of blood. CDR3 sequence: CASSLVGGKEFF. Here the CDR3 DNA reads TGTGCCAGCAGCTTAGTGGGCGGAAAGGAGTTCTTT.